This T cell receptor (beta chain) derives from a study of blood T cell repertoires in COVID-19. About the research overall: Acute and convalescent COVID-19 samples came from the United States, Italy and Spain. T cells, B-cell-depleted T cells, or PBMCs provided the cDNA or gDNA that served as material.

V shed 2 bases and J 0 bases; nucleotides not matched to a gene: 7. Germline V gene data show CDR1 as SGHVS and CDR2 as FQNEAQ. CDR3 length: 17 amino acids. Authors' processing steps: From reference gene primer amplification, estimates of nucleated cell counts were derived. The table came from immunoSEQ multiplex PCR; TCRdb's copy has only in-frame clones and leaves some out. V, J and clone size reflect that table, while D and trimming were determined from the DNA. Counted here are 29,000 or so clones, approximately 92% occurring once; the ten biggest clones make up 9.5% to 13%. This TCR derives from a man aged 60 to 69 with acute or convalescent COVID-19. Sequencing was done on a sample of peripheral blood. V usage is TRBV7-8 and J usage is TRBJ1-1; 9 nucleotides line up with TRBD1. The chain's CDR3 is CASSLRDRGVMNTEAFF. In DNA form, the CDR3 reads TGTGCCAGCAGCTTACGCGACAGGGGGGTCATGAACACTGAAGCTTTCTTT.